The clone carrying this T cell receptor beta chain was counted a single time. Antigen specificity is unknown. The CDR3 ends on some other residue instead of the conserved phenylalanine or tryptophan, so this is likely a read error. Trimming removed 3 bases at V and 3 bases at J, with 18 bases between. CDR3 length: 16 amino acids. The germline V gene has CDR1 MDHEN and CDR2 SYDVKM. This specimen comes from a study of shared clonotypes between healthy human individuals. Study-wide findings and caveats: Naive subsets typically showed greater estimated richness than memory subsets.

Free of recent acute infections or vaccinations, the donors were healthy HIV-negative adults. Data came from immunoSEQ multiplex PCR; TCRdb stores just in-frame clones and leaves some out. The repertoire holds approximately 2,000,000 clones, with just under 95% as singletons. The TCR sequence derives from a man aged 18 to 29 in good health. Some clones in this sample may be carry-over from other donors' samples. The sequencing input was naive CD4+ T cells from PBMCs. As to subset: CD45RA+ positively selected. The genes are TRBV28 and TRBJ2-7, with D maybe TRBD1 (6 bases). The DNA for the CDR3 is TGTGCCAGCAGTTTCGGACGAGGGGGAGACCACTACGAGCAGTACCTC. Translation: CASSFGRGGDHYEQYL.